One and the same sample provided the 15 T cell receptor beta chains below, sequenced in a study of T cells in Graves' hyperthyroidism and ophthalmopathy. TCR beta CDR3 region amplification was performed from RNA transcripts. The TCR CDR3 first-round RT-PCR relied on the HTBI primer set. TCRdb used MiXCR to reprocess the multiplex PCR reads, holding one entry per CDR3 protein. This sample has roughly 200,000 distinct CDR3 sequences, with around 16% found just once. The sequencing input was blood. The receptor source for this set is a woman aged 45-60 years with Graves' hyperthyroidism.

This clonotype appeared many times. V gene TRBV12-3 or TRBV12-4 combines with J gene TRBJ1-1, with D unresolved. CDR3 size: 14 residues. The V gene lost 3 bases and the J gene lost 0 bases, with 8 bases spanning the gap. CDR3 protein: CASSFNGMNTEAFF. The CDR3 DNA follows: TGTGCCAGCAGTTTTAACGGCATGAACACTGAAGCTTTCTTT.

This clonotype was recorded many times. This sequence joins TRBV4-2 and TRBJ2-3; D call uncertain. V was pared by 6 bases and J by 5 bases, with 9 bases between. The germline gives CDR1 LGHNA, CDR2 YNFKEQ. The CDR3 length is 12 residues. As DNA, the CDR3 is TGTGCCAGCAGGTCTGGGGTAGATACGCAGTATTTT. This gives the protein CASRSGVDTQYF.

The chain couples TRBV30 to TRBJ1-3; D ambiguous. V lost 8 bases to trimming and J lost 2 bases, with 13 bases between them. The CDR3 loop spans 13 amino acids. The germline gives CDR1 GTSNPN, CDR2 SVGIG (reference sequence). The CDR3, as DNA: TGTGCCCGCGTGACAAACCCTGGAAACACCATATATTTT. Translating it yields CARVTNPGNTIYF.

This clonotype was seen at least ten times. The rearrangement joins TRBV6-1 to TRBJ1-1; D is ambiguous. This CDR3 has 13 amino acids. V was trimmed by 0 bases and J by 10 bases, leaving 12 bases between them. Germline-derived CDR1 and CDR2 are MNHNS and SASEGT. In DNA form, the CDR3 reads TGTGCCAGCAGTGAAGCTTACAGCGAAAGAGCTTTCTTT. Encoded protein: CASSEAYSERAFF.

This clonotype appeared many times. This chain links TRBV28 with TRBJ2-5, with D maybe TRBD2 (5 bases). The CDR3 covers 16 residues. Germline loops: CDR1 MDHEN, CDR2 SYDVKM. Trimming removed 6 bases at V and 3 bases at J, with 20 bases between. CDR3 residues: CASSSPSRGGEETQYF. The CDR3 DNA sequence: TGTGCCAGCAGCTCACCTTCGAGAGGAGGTGAAGAGACCCAGTACTTC. The full variable domain, completed using reference TRBV28 and TRBJ2-5, is DVKVTQSSRYLVKRTGEKVFLECVQDMDHENMFWYRQDPGLGLRLIYFSYDVKMKEKGDIPEGYSVSREKKERFSLILESASTNQTSMYLCASSSPSRGGEETQYFGPGTRLLVL.

This clonotype appeared many times. The V call is TRBV20-1, the J call TRBJ2-7; 8 positions match TRBD2. This CDR3 contains 15 residues. Trimming at V came to 0 bases and at J to 3 bases, leaving 7 bases not matched to a gene. Germline CDR1 and CDR2: DFQATT and SNEGSKA (reference sequence). CDR3 region: CSARDRGLGGYEQYF. The CDR3 bases are TGCAGTGCTAGAGATAGGGGACTAGGGGGCTACGAGCAGTACTTC.

This clonotype was counted at least ten times. This sequence joins TRBV6-1 and TRBJ1-2; 7 bases are a match to TRBD1. CDR1 is MNHNS, CDR2 SASEGT, per germline. The CDR3 loop spans 14 amino acids. The trim removed 5 bases at V and 7 bases at J, leaving 10 bases unmatched. The CDR3 here is CASSYLTGKGGYTF. CDR3 nucleotides: TGTGCCAGCAGTTACCTGACAGGGAAGGGTGGCTACACCTTC.

This clonotype has at least ten counts. The chain is built from TRBV7-6 and TRBJ2-7; D is undetermined. Germline-derived CDR1 and CDR2 are SGHVS and FNYEAQ. V was clipped by 1 base and J by 0 bases, with 7 bases between them. This CDR3 region has 14 residues. CDR3 DNA: TGTGCCAGCAGCTTAGGGCTAGACTCCTACGAGCAGTACTTC. Translated: CASSLGLDSYEQYF.

This clonotype was recorded at least ten times. J is TRBJ2-5 and V is TRBV29-1; perhaps TRBD2 as D (6 bases). V was pared by 5 bases and J by 4 bases, with 17 bases between. Per germline, CDR1 SQVTM and CDR2 ANQGSEA. The CDR3 consists of 14 residues. CDR3 nucleotide sequence: TGCAGCGTTTCGGACCTAGGGAGGAGAGAGACCCAGTACTTC. It encodes CSVSDLGRRETQYF.

The chain uses TRBV7-2 and TRBJ2-2; 8 bases are a match to TRBD1. Germline lookup yields CDR1 SGHTA and CDR2 FQGNSA. After removal of 5 bases from V and 0 bases from J, the junction contained 8 bases not matched to a gene. This CDR3 has 17 amino acids. CDR3 in amino acids: CASSLGTGVANTGELFF. CDR3 nucleotides: TGTGCCAGCAGCCTCGGGACAGGCGTCGCGAACACCGGGGAGCTGTTTTTT.

In this sample, this clonotype turned up many times. The chain has TRBV3-1 and TRBJ2-7, with 8 nucleotides matching TRBD2. This CDR3 spans 15 amino acids. Germline CDR1 and CDR2: LGHDT and YNNKEL (reference sequence). V was pared by 1 base and J by 4 bases, with 6 bases of the junction left unmatched. The CDR3 protein is CASSQAPGGEYEQYF. The CDR3 DNA follows: TGTGCCAGCAGCCAAGCCCCGGGAGGGGAGTACGAGCAGTACTTC.

The chain carries TRBV10-3 and TRBJ2-4; D possibly matches TRBD1 or TRBD2 (5 bases each). The CDR3 loop spans 12 amino acids. The ends were cut back, 2 bases at V and 7 bases at J, with 6 bases in the middle. From germline, CDR1 is ENHRY and CDR2 SYGVKD. CDR3 sequence: CAISEGDNIQYF. The CDR3 nucleotides read TGTGCCATCAGTGAGGGGGACAACATTCAGTACTTC.

This clonotype was picked up many times. The chain carries TRBV29-1 and TRBJ2-5; 7 nucleotides align to TRBD2. Looked up from germline, CDR1 is SQVTM and CDR2 is ANQGSEA. The V segment lost 7 bases and the J segment 4 bases; nucleotides outside the gene matches: 12. The CDR3 sequence is 14 residues long. CDR3 DNA sequence: TGCAGCGCCCTCCTAGTGGGCGGGGGAGAGACCCAGTACTTC. It yields the protein CSALLVGGGETQYF.

At least ten counts were recorded for this clonotype. The chain couples TRBV9 to TRBJ1-1; no definite D call. Germline V gene sequence: CDR1 SGDLS, CDR2 YYNGEE. The V end was cut by 2 bases, the J end by 0 bases, with 11 bases between. The CDR3 consists of 15 residues. This chain's CDR3 is CASSVGGVMNTEAFF. The CDR3 region has the DNA TGTGCCAGCAGCGTGGGTGGGGTTATGAACACTGAAGCTTTCTTT.

The chain uses TRBV11-3 and TRBJ2-7, with 14 bases that match TRBD2. Unmatched junction bases numbered 13, after V lost 4 bases and J lost 2 bases. From germline, CDR1 is SGHNT and CDR2 YENEEA. The CDR3 has 19 amino acids. CDR3 protein: CASSSPSETSGRGAYEQYF. The CDR3 bases are TGTGCCAGCAGCTCCCCTTCTGAGACTAGCGGGAGGGGAGCCTACGAGCAGTACTTC.